A single sample gave rise to the 10 T cell receptor beta chains below, sequenced in a study of cytomegalovirus exposure and HLA in healthy donors. 13 Jbeta primers and 60 Vbeta primers were used for the PCR. The assay was immunoSEQ multiplex PCR, and TCRdb's table has in-frame clones only and misses some. Of about 180,000 clones in the sample, roughly four fifths were seen once. Material for sequencing was PBMCs. The receptor set was obtained from a man aged 18 to 30 in good health and CMV-seronegative.

There are a few counts of this clone. CDR3 protein: CASSGDRDRPLYGYTF. CDR3 nucleotide sequence: TGTGCCAGCTCAGGAGACCGGGACAGGCCCCTCTATGGCTACACCTTC. This chain joins TRBV18 and TRBJ1-2; 8 bases are a match to TRBD1. From germline, CDR1 is KGHSH and CDR2 LQKENI. Unmatched junction bases numbered 12, after V lost 5 bases and J lost 4 bases. This CDR3 spans 16 amino acids.

The chain couples TRBV5-1 to TRBJ2-4; 10 nucleotides agree with TRBD2. The CDR3 length is 15 residues. Trimming took 2 bases from V and 8 from J; bases not matched to a gene: 7. In germline, CDR1 is SGHRS, CDR2 YFSETQ. DNA for the CDR3: TGCGCCAGCAGCTTCACGAGCGGGGGGGCGGACATTCAGTACTTC. Its protein is CASSFTSGGADIQYF.

This sequence joins TRBV25-1 and TRBJ1-1; TRBD1 aligns across 8 bases. The germline V gene has CDR1 MGHDK and CDR2 SYGVNS. The CDR3 has 18 residues. V dropped 2 bases and J dropped 1; count of bases not matched to a gene: 12. CDR3 nucleotides: TGTGCCAGCAGTGAAAAGGCCAGGGGGCGCACGGGGAACACTGAAGCTTTCTTT. This sequence encodes CASSEKARGRTGNTEAFF.

CDR3 coding DNA: TGTGCCAGCAGTTCCAGTTTATGGGGGGGTGTGGAGACCCAGTACTTC. It translates to CASSSSLWGGVETQYF. The chain is built from TRBV11-2 and TRBJ2-5; TRBD2 aligns across 7 bases. V shed 6 bases and J 5 bases; nucleotides not matched to a gene: 15. From germline, CDR1 is SGHAT and CDR2 FQNNGV. This CDR3 spans 16 amino acids.

This clone was seen only a few times. The rearrangement links TRBV7-9 to TRBJ2-1; TRBD2 agrees at 10 bases. Looked up from germline, CDR1 is SEHNR and CDR2 is FQNEAQ (reference sequence). The CDR3 sequence is 16 residues long. V shed 5 bases and J 4 bases; nucleotides not matched to a gene: 8. CDR3 residues: CASSRLVAGGYNEQFF. As DNA, the CDR3 is TGTGCCAGCAGCCGCCTAGTAGCGGGAGGTTACAATGAGCAGTTCTTC. The whole variable domain, filled in from reference TRBV7-9 and TRBJ2-1, reads DTGVSQNPRHKITKRGQNVTFRCDPISEHNRLYWYRQTLGQGPEFLTYFQNEAQLEKSRLLSDRFSAERPKGSFSTLEIQRTEQGDSAMYLCASSRLVAGGYNEQFFGPGTRLTVL.

The J gene is TRBJ2-3, the V gene TRBV11-2; D perhaps matches TRBD2 (6 bases). V dropped 5 bases and J dropped 2 bases, with 11 bases sitting between them. CDR3 size: 14 residues. In germline, CDR1 is SGHAT, CDR2 FQNNGV. The CDR3 here is CASSGGFTTDTQYF. The CDR3 DNA reads TGTGCCAGCAGCGGGGGGTTCACCACAGATACGCAGTATTTT.

This chain links TRBV6-1 with TRBJ2-2; 8 nucleotides agree with TRBD1. Germline V gene sequence: CDR1 MNHNS, CDR2 SASEGT. There are 15 residues in the CDR3. V shed 7 bases, J shed 6 bases, and the junction held 10 bases outside the gene matches. In DNA form, the CDR3 reads TGTGCCAGCATGGTGCAGGGGGCGATCCCCGGGGAGCTGTTTTTT. The encoded protein is CASMVQGAIPGELFF.

The rearrangement uses TRBV12-1 and TRBJ2-1; the table's TRBD2 call for D was not verified on the DNA. TRBV12-1 corresponds to a pseudogene. The CDR3 contains 18 residues. The CDR3 here is CASSKTSGGESSYNEQFF. CDR3 sequence (DNA): TGTGCCAGCAGCAAGACTAGCGGGGGCGAGAGCTCCTACAATGAGCAGTTCTTC.

This sequence joins TRBV6-1 and TRBJ1-5; perhaps TRBD1 as D (6 bases). CDR1 is MNHNS, CDR2 SASEGT, per germline. The V end was cut by 8 bases, the J end by 4 bases, with 12 bases between. The CDR3 covers 13 residues. The CDR3 region has the DNA TGTGCCAGCGGCACAGGGTTTAATCAGCCCCAGCATTTT. Amino acids: CASGTGFNQPQHF.

The chain carries TRBV19 and TRBJ2-1; 9 bases match TRBD2. The CDR3 length is 14 residues. The germline V gene has CDR1 LNHDA and CDR2 SQIVND (reference sequence). V was pared by 4 bases and J by 7 bases, with 5 bases of the junction left unmatched. CDR3 protein: CASSRREGSNEQFF. The CDR3 nucleotides read TGTGCCAGTAGTAGGCGGGAGGGCAGTAATGAGCAGTTCTTC. Using reference TRBV19 and TRBJ2-1 for the parts outside the CDR3, the full variable domain is DGGITQSPKYLFRKEGQNVTLSCEQNLNHDAMYWYRQDPGQGLRLIYYSQIVNDFQKGDIAEGYSVSREKKESFPLTVTSAQKNPTAFYLCASSRREGSNEQFFGPGTRLTVL.